This TCR beta chain is drawn from a study of identical twins. Study outcomes and limitations: Cross-sectional statistics, not tracking of the same donors, supported the conclusions. The study found excess low generation probability among twin-shared out-of-frame alpha sequences. With abundant cord blood beta clonotypes, insertions were fewer; memory repertoires showed no such pattern.

TCRdb reprocessed the 5' RACE reads with MiXCR, giving one entry per CDR3 protein. The sample gives 700,000 or so distinct CDR3 sequences, over 8.5% of which show up once; about 0.98% is in the top ten. For this clonotype: As yet, its antigen is unknown.

The CDR3 is 15 residues long. CDR1 and CDR2 (germline): SNHLY, FYNNEI. Trimming cost V 0 bases and J 5 bases, with 13 bases left between them. The same data also contributed to another study, on yellow fever vaccine responses in identical twins.

The chain employs TRBV2 and TRBJ2-5; a weak D match, TRBD2 (6 bases). The receptor comes from a woman aged 18-29 years in good health. Material for sequencing was PBMCs. The CDR3 DNA is TGTGCCAGCAGTGAAGCATCAGCGGGCGGTGAGACCCAGTACTTC. It yields the protein CASSEASAGGETQYF.